Included here is one TCR beta chain sequence, with context. The assay was immunoSEQ multiplex PCR, and TCRdb's table has in-frame clones only and misses some. The sample lists fewer than 250,000 clones; 91% were seen once. The sample comes from a study of control samples from healthy donors and cancer patients. Germline-derived CDR1 and CDR2 are SNHLY and FYNNEI. Trimming removed 6 bases from V and 1 base from J, with 9 bases in between. This CDR3 is 14 amino acids long. The V call is TRBV2, the J call TRBJ1-4, with D possibly TRBD1 on 5 matching bases. This TCR came from a man between 25 and 39 years old in good health. The sample taken for sequencing was blood. The CDR3, as DNA: TGTGCCAGCAGGCAGGGTGGAACTAATGAAAAACTGTTTTTT. Its protein is CASRQGGTNEKLFF.